This is a list of T cell receptor beta chains from one sample in a study of blood T cell repertoires in COVID-19. Sequencing used immunoSEQ multiplex PCR; TCRdb keeps in-frame clones, though not all of them. This sample has roughly 180,000 clones, with about nine tenths found just once. Sequencing was done on a sample of peripheral blood. The receptors derive from a man in his 70s with active or convalescent COVID-19. CDR3s include the opening cysteine and the closing phenylalanine or tryptophan. D genes are given only for firm matches. Expanded clones are given a class, and other clones once, few, many or no size at all.

CDR3 | DNA | V | size | D | J
CASRSQGSSGNTIYF | TGCGCCAGCCGGTCACAGGGGTCCTCTGGAAACACCATATATTTT | TRBV10-2 | . | TRBD1 | TRBJ1-3
CASSLMSRNQETQYF | TGCGCCAGCAGCTTAATGTCCAGGAACCAAGAGACCCAGTACTTC | TRBV5-1 | once | . | TRBJ2-5
CASSLLGTGFLYEQYF | TGTGCCAGCTCACTACTTGGGACAGGGTTTCTTTACGAGCAGTACTTC | TRBV18 | . | TRBD1 | TRBJ2-7
CAINYGGRGTGELFF | TGTGCCATCAACTACGGCGGGAGAGGAACCGGGGAGCTGTTTTTT | TRBV28 | . | TRBD2 | TRBJ2-2
CASSFGGTYEQYF | TGCGCCAGCAGCTTCGGGGGGACCTACGAGCAGTACTTC | TRBV10-2 | . | TRBD2 | TRBJ2-7
CASSLVVTIRPPETQYF | TGTGCCAGCAGCTTAGTTGTGACAATCCGGCCCCCTGAGACCCAGTACTTC | TRBV7-2 | . | . | TRBJ2-5
CASSQGGGANEKLFF | TGCGCCAGCAGCCAAGGAGGGGGGGCTAATGAAAAACTGTTTTTT | TRBV4-3 | . | . | TRBJ1-4
CASSTAGGYEQYF | TGTGCCAGCAGCACCGCGGGCGGCTACGAGCAGTACTTC | TRBV12-3/TRBV12-4 | few | . | TRBJ2-7
CASSPSSGYNEQFF | TGTGCCAGCAGCCCCTCTAGCGGCTACAATGAGCAGTTCTTC | TRBV7-2 | . | TRBD2 | TRBJ2-1
CASSFLLGSTDTQYF | TGTGCCAGTAGTTTCTTGCTCGGTAGCACAGATACGCAGTATTTT | TRBV19 | . | . | TRBJ2-3
CASSFWTGPREQYF | TGTGCCAGCAGCTTCTGGACAGGCCCACGCGAGCAGTACTTC | TRBV5-5 | . | TRBD1 | TRBJ2-7